The entry below gives a single TCR beta chain sequence along with its context. The CDR3 sequence is 18 residues long. V shed 5 bases and J 3 bases; nucleotides not matched to a gene: 10. Germline V gives CDR1 SGHTA, CDR2 FQGNSA. The data derive from a study of blood T cell repertoires in COVID-19. As for the study in general: Material from acute and convalescent COVID-19 was sourced from the United States, Italy and Spain. PBMCs, B-cell-depleted T cells, or T cells were the source of the cDNA or gDNA that made up the material.

In the authors' workflow: It was from reference gene primer amplification that nucleated cell counts were estimated. Profiling relied on immunoSEQ multiplex PCR, and the TCRdb table lists in-frame clones only, not all of them. The V and J calls and the clone size are those of that table, but D and trimming were determined from the DNA. The sample comprises a few hundred thousand clones, around 90% of which are singletons, and around 3% rests with the top ten. Enrolled during active infection, Seattle patients were then followed longitudinally. Sequencing was carried out using peripheral blood. The sequence derives from a young woman with COVID-19, enrolled during active disease. The rearrangement joins TRBV7-2 to TRBJ2-1, with 13 bases identical to TRBD2. The CDR3: CASSQILAGGPVYNEQFF. The CDR3 region has the DNA TGTGCCAGCAGCCAAATACTAGCGGGAGGGCCGGTCTACAATGAGCAGTTCTTC.